These 26 T cell receptor beta chains were sequenced from one sample in a study of HIV-infected patients and healthy controls. From the 5' RACE reads, TCRdb called clonotypes with MiXCR, one entry per CDR3 protein. The profile shows about 64,000 distinct CDR3 sequences, about a fifth of them singletons. Specimen: CD4+ T cells from blood. The receptors were gathered from a human donor in good health.

This chain connects TRBV19 to TRBJ1-6, with 7 bases aligning to TRBD1. This CDR3 region has 15 residues. CDR1 LNHDA and CDR2 SQIVND come from the germline V gene (reference sequence). V gave up 3 bases and J gave up 6 bases; unmatched junction bases: 5. Written as DNA, the CDR3 is TGTGCCAGTAGTATCAACAGGGGCGGTAATTCACCCCTCCACTTT. It encodes CASSINRGGNSPLHF.

The table lists this clonotype with many counts. The chain uses TRBV5-1 and TRBJ1-1; unclear D gene. Per germline, CDR1 SGHRS and CDR2 YFSETQ. V lost 3 bases, J lost 1 base, and 4 bases lay in between. There are 12 residues in the CDR3. Here the CDR3 DNA reads TGCGCCAGCAGCTCTGGGAACACTGAAGCTTTCTTT. This codes for CASSSGNTEAFF.

This clonotype was picked up many times. The genes are TRBV12-3 or TRBV12-4 and TRBJ1-3; a weak D match, TRBD1 (5 bases). V was clipped by 2 bases and J by 0 bases, with 11 bases between them. The CDR3 consists of 16 residues. CDR3 in DNA: TGTGCCAGCAGTTTAACAGGAACTTTCTCTGGAAACACCATATATTTT. Amino acid sequence: CASSLTGTFSGNTIYF.

The CDR3 nucleotides read TGTGCCAGCAGCCACAGGACAGACTATGGCTACACCTTC. It encodes CASSHRTDYGYTF. The chain carries TRBV6-2 or TRBV6-3 and TRBJ1-2, with D possibly being TRBD1 (6 bases). Trimming removed 6 bases from V and 3 bases from J, with 11 bases in between. This CDR3 comprises 13 residues. Germline lookup yields CDR1 MNHEY and CDR2 SVGEGT.

The chain combines TRBV27 with TRBJ2-1, with D possibly TRBD2 on 6 matching bases. This CDR3 contains 16 residues. Germline values: CDR1 MNHEY, CDR2 SMNVEV (reference sequence). V shed 5 bases and J shed 0 bases, with 14 bases lying between them. This chain's CDR3 is CASSPRSGSSYNEQFF. In DNA, the CDR3 is TGTGCCAGCAGTCCCCGTAGCGGCAGCTCCTACAATGAGCAGTTCTTC.

The CDR3 here is CASSPGTSGTYNEQFF. The DNA of the CDR3 is TGTGCCAGCTCACCCGGAACTAGCGGAACCTACAATGAGCAGTTCTTC. This chain links TRBV18 with TRBJ2-1; 8 bases match TRBD2. Germline assignment: CDR1 KGHSH and CDR2 LQKENI. Trimming cost V 3 bases and J 2 bases; bases outside gene matches: 6. CDR3 length: 16 amino acids.

The chain is built from TRBV5-1 and TRBJ1-1; D is ambiguous. The CDR3 has 13 residues. Germline CDR1 reads SGHRS; CDR2 reads YFSETQ. The germline V and J ends were trimmed by 0 bases and 1 base, with 4 bases remaining between them. CDR3 coding DNA: TGCGCCAGCAGCTTGGACCAGAACACTGAAGCTTTCTTT. It is translated as CASSLDQNTEAFF.

Notes on this clonotype: The junction departs from the called germline gene at one end, perhaps through a read error. The chain employs TRBV7-8 and TRBJ1-4, with 8 bases matching TRBD1. The CDR3 length is 13 residues. The germline V gene encodes CDR1 SGHVS and CDR2 FQNEAQ. DNA of the CDR3: TGTGCCAGCAGCCCGGGACAGGCAACCCCCCTAGTTTTT. Its translation: CASSPGQATPLVF.

This chain joins TRBV19 and TRBJ2-1; the match to TRBD2 covers 12 bases. The length of the CDR3 is 15 residues. With 3 bases clipped from V and 11 bases from J, the junction kept 8 bases outside the gene matches. Germline CDR1 is LNHDA and CDR2 is SQIVND (reference sequence). DNA of the CDR3: TGTGCCAGTAGTATGTTGACTAGCGGGAGTATCCAGCAGTTCTTC. Residues: CASSMLTSGSIQQFF. Full variable domain (missing parts from reference TRBV19 and TRBJ2-1): DGGITQSPKYLFRKEGQNVTLSCEQNLNHDAMYWYRQDPGQGLRLIYYSQIVNDFQKGDIAEGYSVSREKKESFPLTVTSAQKNPTAFYLCASSMLTSGSIQQFFGPGTRLTVL.

This chain links TRBV7-9 with TRBJ1-2; D is undetermined. This CDR3 contains 14 residues. V lost 0 bases to trimming and J lost 3 bases, with 8 bases between them. Germline V gene sequence: CDR1 SEHNR, CDR2 FQNEAQ (reference sequence). The chain's CDR3 is CASSLAGLYYGYTF. CDR3 bases: TGTGCCAGCAGCTTAGCAGGCCTCTACTATGGCTACACCTTC. Using reference TRBV7-9 and TRBJ1-2 for the parts outside the CDR3, the full variable domain is DTGVSQNPRHKITKRGQNVTFRCDPISEHNRLYWYRQTLGQGPEFLTYFQNEAQLEKSRLLSDRFSAERPKGSFSTLEIQRTEQGDSAMYLCASSLAGLYYGYTFGSGTRLTVV.

This clonotype was observed at least ten times. The J gene is TRBJ2-7, the V gene TRBV20-1; D is undetermined. V gave up 0 bases and J gave up 4 bases, with 13 bases separating them. CDR1 DFQATT and CDR2 SNEGSKA come from the germline V gene (reference sequence). This CDR3 is built from 14 residues. DNA of the CDR3: TGCAGTGCTAGAGATCAGAGTGGAAGGTACGAGCAGTACTTC. This gives the protein CSARDQSGRYEQYF.

Only a few counts were recorded for this clonotype. The chain uses TRBV3-1 and TRBJ1-6, with a tentative D call TRBD1 (5 bases). The V gene lost 4 bases and the J gene lost 12 bases, with 16 bases spanning the gap. CDR3 length: 14 residues. The V gene's germline CDR1 is LGHDT and CDR2 YNNKEL (reference sequence). CDR3 nucleotide sequence: TGTGCCAGCAGCCTATATGATGGGGCGGGACCCCTCCACTTT. This encodes CASSLYDGAGPLHF.

This clonotype turned up a few times. The rearrangement joins TRBV4-1 to TRBJ1-5; the D gene is possibly TRBD1 (5 bases). Trimming left V 1 base short and J 4 bases short, with 11 bases between. The germline gives CDR1 MGHRA, CDR2 YSYEKL. The CDR3 sequence is 15 residues long. The CDR3 DNA is TGCGCCAGCAGCCAAGGGGCAGGGCCTAATCAGCCCCAGCATTTT. It translates to CASSQGAGPNQPQHF.

The chain couples TRBV5-6 to TRBJ1-5; D ambiguous. V shed 1 base and J shed 2 bases, with 13 bases lying between them. The CDR3 is made up of 16 amino acids. The germline CDR1 and CDR2 sequences are SGHDT and YYEEEE. This CDR3 is CASSLFTAFGNQPQHF. The CDR3 nucleotides read TGTGCCAGCAGCTTGTTTACGGCTTTCGGCAATCAGCCCCAGCATTTT.

The chain links TRBV20-1 to TRBJ2-1, with D maybe TRBD2 (6 bases). In germline, CDR1 is DFQATT, CDR2 SNEGSKA (reference sequence). Trimming stripped 2 bases from V and 4 bases from J, with 6 bases between. The CDR3 loop spans 12 amino acids. This CDR3 is CSARRGYNEQFF. The DNA for the CDR3 is TGCAGTGCTAGACGGGGGTACAATGAGCAGTTCTTC.

J is TRBJ1-3 and V is TRBV7-2; maybe TRBD1 (5 bases). V was cut by 4 bases and J by 1 base, with 11 bases left in between. CDR1 is SGHTA, CDR2 FQGNSA, per germline. The CDR3 has 15 amino acids. For the CDR3, the DNA is TGTGCCAGCAGCTCTGATGGGACTTCTGGAAACACCATATATTTT. It encodes CASSSDGTSGNTIYF.

This clonotype was counted at least ten times. The V gene is TRBV30, the J gene TRBJ1-1; no clear D gene. Trimming removed 5 bases at V and 5 bases at J, with 9 bases between. CDR1 is GTSNPN and CDR2 is SVGIG in the germline V gene (reference sequence). The CDR3 consists of 11 residues. CDR3 region: CAWARPTEAFF. For the CDR3, the DNA is TGTGCCTGGGCCAGGCCAACTGAAGCTTTCTTT.

This clonotype was counted many times. The CDR3 DNA is TGTGCCAGCAGCGGGGACATCGGAAACACCATATATTTT. Protein: CASSGDIGNTIYF. The V call is TRBV7-8, the J call TRBJ1-3, with D possibly being TRBD1 (6 bases). CDR1 is SGHVS and CDR2 is FQNEAQ in the germline V gene. With 5 bases removed from V and 4 bases from J, the gap between germline ends came to 9 bases. CDR3 length equals 13 residues.

This clonotype was found a few times. The chain uses TRBV6-5 and TRBJ2-6; no definite D call. This CDR3 comprises 15 residues. Germline-derived CDR1 and CDR2 are MNHEY and SVGAGI. The V end lost 1 base, the J end lost 0 bases, and 4 bases lay between the germline ends. The CDR3 loop reads CASSYWGSGANVLTF. CDR3 sequence (DNA): TGTGCCAGCAGTTACTGGGGCTCTGGGGCCAACGTCCTGACTTTC.

CDR3 sequence: CASSQYGYEQYF. CDR3 in DNA: TGTGCCAGCAGCCAATACGGGTACGAGCAGTACTTC. The rearrangement uses TRBV3-1 and TRBJ2-7, with D uncertain. The CDR3 runs 12 residues. The V end was cut by 2 bases, the J end by 4 bases, with 6 bases between. From germline, CDR1 is LGHDT and CDR2 YNNKEL (reference sequence).

The rearrangement joins TRBV3-1 to TRBJ1-5; D remains ambiguous. This CDR3 is built from 15 residues. V shed 1 base and J shed 0 bases, with 7 bases lying between them. Germline V gene lookup returns CDR1 LGHDT and CDR2 YNNKEL (reference sequence). Here the CDR3 DNA reads TGTGCCAGCAGCCAAGGTTCACTTAGCAATCAGCCCCAGCATTTT. The encoded protein is CASSQGSLSNQPQHF.

The table lists this clonotype with a few counts. The V call is TRBV10-1, the J call TRBJ2-5; D gene unclear. The germline CDR1 and CDR2 sequences are WNHNN and SYGVQD (reference sequence). V was pared by 0 bases and J by 5 bases, with 7 bases between. The CDR3 runs 13 residues. CDR3 loop: CASSESPSETQYF. The DNA of the CDR3 is TGCGCCAGCAGTGAGTCTCCGTCCGAGACCCAGTACTTC.

This clonotype occurred a few times. The chain employs TRBV24-1 and TRBJ2-1; D call uncertain. From germline, CDR1 is KGHDR and CDR2 SFDVKD. The V end was cut by 3 bases, the J end by 3 bases, with 14 bases between. The CDR3 contains 16 residues. Here the CDR3 reads CATSDDTGAVYNEQFF. The CDR3 DNA is TGTGCCACCAGTGATGATACGGGCGCGGTCTACAATGAGCAGTTCTTC.

This clonotype has only a few counts. The chain's CDR3 is CASSQLPGLAGAQFF. CDR3 nucleotide sequence: TGTGCCAGCAGCCAACTCCCGGGACTAGCGGGGGCGCAGTTCTTC. The chain recombines TRBV14 with TRBJ2-1, with 14 bases fitting TRBD2. Germline V CDR1 and CDR2: SGHDN, FVKESK. This CDR3 spans 15 amino acids. Trimming cost V 2 bases and J 12 bases; bases outside gene matches: 6.

The chain has TRBV7-9 and TRBJ2-1; possible D gene TRBD1, 6 bases. Trimming removed 4 bases from V and 6 bases from J, with 13 bases in between. The CDR3 totals 14 residues. Germline loops: CDR1 SEHNR, CDR2 FQNEAQ (reference sequence). The CDR3 loop is CASSSNREGNEQFF. The CDR3 nucleotides read TGTGCCAGCAGCTCTAACAGGGAAGGCAATGAGCAGTTCTTC.

J is TRBJ1-2 and V is TRBV29-1, with TRBD1 matching over 11 bases. Germline CDR1 is SQVTM and CDR2 is ANQGSEA. The CDR3 has 13 amino acids. V lost 8 bases, J lost 2 bases, and 4 bases stayed unmatched. CDR3 coding DNA: TGCAGCTCCGGGACAGGGGGAAACTATGGCTACACCTTC. Translated, it gives CSSGTGGNYGYTF.